This TCR beta chain was sequenced during a study of cytomegalovirus exposure and HLA in healthy donors. Points from the study as a whole: In a later analysis, a missense DCLRE1C variant was linked to TCR beta V- and J-gene trimming. Specific recognition of CMV antigens was confirmed in vitro for three chains (all CMV-associated). Based on reports, TCR beta sequences accurately predicted HLA-A and HLA-B alleles for most subjects. Donors belonging to an Asian-associated ancestry cluster reportedly showed fewer N-insertions in productive TCRs than the approximately 670-donor mean, according to what a later analysis found.

The PCR was carried out with 60 Vbeta primers and 13 Jbeta primers. Libraries were prepared by immunoSEQ multiplex PCR; TCRdb keeps only in-frame clonotypes and omits some of them. The sample shows 160,000 or so clones, roughly 80% of them seen only once. The length of the CDR3 is 12 residues. Trimming left V 7 bases short and J 6 bases short, with 9 bases between. From germline, CDR1 is MGHDK and CDR2 SYGVNS. About this clone itself: Its antigen is not identified.

This TCR was sampled from a male donor in good health and CMV-seropositive. The chain links TRBV25-1 to TRBJ1-4, with D possibly TRBD1 on 5 matching bases. Sequences were obtained from PBMCs. The CDR3: CASNRLHEKLFF. The CDR3 DNA is TGTGCCAGCAACAGGTTGCATGAAAAACTGTTTTTT. Full variable domain (remainder filled in from reference TRBV25-1 and TRBJ1-4): EADIYQTPRYLVIGTGKKITLECSQTMGHDKMYWYQQDPGMELHLIHYSYGVNSTEKGDLSSESTVSRIRTEHFPLTLESARPSHTSQYLCASNRLHEKLFFGSGTQLSVL.